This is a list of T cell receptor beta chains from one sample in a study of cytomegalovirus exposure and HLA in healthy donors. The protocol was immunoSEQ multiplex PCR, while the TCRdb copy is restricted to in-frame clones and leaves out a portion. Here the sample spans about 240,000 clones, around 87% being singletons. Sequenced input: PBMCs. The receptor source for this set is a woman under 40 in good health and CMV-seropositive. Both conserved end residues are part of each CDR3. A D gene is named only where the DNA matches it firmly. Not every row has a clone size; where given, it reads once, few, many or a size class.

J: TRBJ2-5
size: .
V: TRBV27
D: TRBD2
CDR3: CASSLAGAWETQYF
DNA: TGTGCCAGCAGTCTAGCGGGGGCCTGGGAGACCCAGTACTTC

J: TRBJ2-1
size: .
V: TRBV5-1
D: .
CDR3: CASSPPRDSYNEQFF
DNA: TGCGCCAGCAGCCCGCCCCGGGACTCCTACAATGAGCAGTTCTTC

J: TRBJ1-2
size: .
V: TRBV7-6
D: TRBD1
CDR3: CASSFLGRGQHGYTF
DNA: TGTGCCAGCAGCTTTCTGGGCAGGGGGCAACATGGCTACACCTTC

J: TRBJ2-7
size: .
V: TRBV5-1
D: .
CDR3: CASSGGQMSYEQYF
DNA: TGCGCCAGCAGCGGTGGACAGATGAGCTACGAGCAGTACTTC

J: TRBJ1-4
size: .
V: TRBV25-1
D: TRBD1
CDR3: CASSSTGEGTVNEKLFF
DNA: TGTGCCAGCAGCTCTACCGGAGAAGGGACAGTTAATGAAAAACTGTTTTTT

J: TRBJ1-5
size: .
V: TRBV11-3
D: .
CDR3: CASSDGNQPQHF
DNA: TGTGCCAGCAGCGACGGGAATCAGCCCCAGCATTTT

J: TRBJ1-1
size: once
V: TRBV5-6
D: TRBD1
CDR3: CASSPPSRGGLILNTEAFF
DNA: TGTGCCAGCAGCCCACCCTCTCGAGGGGGCCTCATCTTGAACACTGAAGCTTTCTTT

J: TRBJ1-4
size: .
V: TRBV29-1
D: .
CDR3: CSVVLAPGEKLFF
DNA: TGCAGCGTTGTCCTCGCGCCCGGTGAAAAACTGTTTTTT

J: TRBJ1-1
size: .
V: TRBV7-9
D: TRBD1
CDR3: CASSSTGPSEAFF
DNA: TGTGCCAGCAGCTCGACAGGGCCGAGTGAAGCTTTCTTT

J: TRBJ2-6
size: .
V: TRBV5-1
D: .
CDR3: CASSLGSGPGSGANVLTF
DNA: TGCGCCAGCAGCTTGGGCTCAGGGCCAGGATCTGGGGCCAACGTCCTGACTTTC

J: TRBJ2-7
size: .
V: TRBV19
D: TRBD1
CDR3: CASSSGQFYEQYF
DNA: TGTGCCAGTAGTTCGGGACAGTTCTACGAGCAGTACTTC

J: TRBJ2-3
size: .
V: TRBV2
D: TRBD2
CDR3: CASSSGLAGGEDTQYF
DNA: TGTGCCAGCAGTTCGGGACTAGCGGGAGGGGAAGATACGCAGTATTTT

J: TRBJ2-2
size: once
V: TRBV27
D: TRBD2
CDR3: CASSLSRLAGGPSTGELFF
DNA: TGTGCCAGCAGTTTGTCCCGACTAGCGGGAGGGCCGAGCACCGGGGAGCTGTTTTTT

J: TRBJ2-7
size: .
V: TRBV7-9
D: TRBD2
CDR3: CASSLLAGGYEQYF
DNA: TGTGCCAGCAGCTTACTAGCGGGAGGGTACGAGCAGTACTTC

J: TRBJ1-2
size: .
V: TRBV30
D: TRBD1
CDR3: CAWTGQGGIGYTF
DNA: TGTGCCTGGACCGGACAGGGCGGTATTGGCTACACCTTC

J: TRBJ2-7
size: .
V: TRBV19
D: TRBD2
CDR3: CASSTLAGRSWEQYF
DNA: TGTGCCAGTAGTACTCTAGCGGGGAGATCTTGGGAGCAGTACTTC

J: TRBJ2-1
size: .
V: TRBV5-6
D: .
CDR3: CASSLMSIALYNEQFF
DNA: TGTGCCAGCAGCTTAATGTCTATCGCATTATACAATGAGCAGTTCTTC

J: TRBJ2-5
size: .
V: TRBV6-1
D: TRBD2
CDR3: CASSDVSGGQETQYF
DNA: TGTGCCAGCAGTGACGTGTCGGGGGGCCAAGAGACCCAGTACTTC

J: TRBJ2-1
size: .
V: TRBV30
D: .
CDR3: CAWSKGSQRLEQFF
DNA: TGTGCCTGGAGTAAGGGGTCCCAGAGGCTTGAGCAGTTCTTC

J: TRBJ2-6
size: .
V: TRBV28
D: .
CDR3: CASSHQGAGANVLTF
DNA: TGTGCCAGCAGCCACCAGGGTGCTGGGGCCAACGTCCTGACTTTC

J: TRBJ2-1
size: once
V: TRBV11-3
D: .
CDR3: CASSLEGGNHEQFF
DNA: TGTGCCAGCAGCTTAGAGGGAGGAAACCATGAGCAGTTCTTC

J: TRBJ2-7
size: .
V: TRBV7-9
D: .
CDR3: CASSGDTTYEQYF
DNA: TGTGCCAGCAGCGGGGACACCACCTACGAGCAGTACTTC

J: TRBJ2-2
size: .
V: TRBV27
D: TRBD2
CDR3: CASRAGTSGRVIVVGTGELFF
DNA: TGTGCCAGCAGGGCTGGGACTAGCGGGAGGGTTATCGTCGTTGGGACCGGGGAGCTGTTTTTT

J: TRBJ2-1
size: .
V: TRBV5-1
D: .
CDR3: CASSLIPSGSYNEQFF
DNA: TGCGCCAGCAGCCTAATCCCTTCGGGGTCCTACAATGAGCAGTTCTTC

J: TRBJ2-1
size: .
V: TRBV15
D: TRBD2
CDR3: CATSRDLGGREEQFF
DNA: TGTGCCACCAGCAGAGATCTTGGCGGGAGGGAAGAGCAGTTCTTC

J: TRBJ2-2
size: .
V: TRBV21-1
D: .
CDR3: CASSKYGSRNTGELFF
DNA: TGTGCCAGCAGCAAATACGGGAGTAGGAACACCGGGGAGCTGTTTTTT

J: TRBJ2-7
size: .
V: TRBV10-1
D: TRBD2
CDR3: CASSELGGEGRYEQYF
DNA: TGCGCCAGCAGTGAGTTGGGGGGGGAGGGCCGGTACGAGCAGTACTTC

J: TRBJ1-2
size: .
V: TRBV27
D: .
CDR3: CASSEQGNYGYTF
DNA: TGTGCCAGCAGCGAACAGGGAAACTATGGCTACACCTTC

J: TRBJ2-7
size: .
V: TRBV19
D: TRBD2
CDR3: CASSNSGSSYEQYF
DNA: TGTGCCAGTAGCAATAGCGGGAGCTCCTACGAGCAGTACTTC

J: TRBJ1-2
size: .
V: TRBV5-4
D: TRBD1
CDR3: CASSNDRGRNYGYTF
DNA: TGTGCCAGCAGCAACGACAGGGGGCGGAACTATGGCTACACCTTC

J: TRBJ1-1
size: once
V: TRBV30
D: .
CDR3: CAWMRDMNTEAFF
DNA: TGTGCCTGGATGAGGGACATGAACACTGAAGCTTTCTTT

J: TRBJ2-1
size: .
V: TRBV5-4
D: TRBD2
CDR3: CASSLASGMENEQFF
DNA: TGTGCCAGCAGCTTGGCAAGCGGGATGGAAAATGAGCAGTTCTTC

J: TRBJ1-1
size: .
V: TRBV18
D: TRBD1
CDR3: CASSSTGVTEAFF
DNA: TGTGCCAGCTCATCGACAGGGGTAACTGAAGCTTTCTTT

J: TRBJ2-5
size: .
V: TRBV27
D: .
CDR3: CASSLNGGRETQYF
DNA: TGTGCCAGCAGTTTAAACGGGGGACGAGAGACCCAGTACTTC

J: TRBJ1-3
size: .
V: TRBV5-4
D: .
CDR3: CASSTGTPGNTIYF
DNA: TGTGCCAGCAGCACGGGGACTCCCGGAAACACCATATATTTT

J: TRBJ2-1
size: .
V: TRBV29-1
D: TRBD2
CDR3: CSVEREWDNEQFF
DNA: TGCAGCGTTGAGCGGGAGTGGGACAATGAGCAGTTCTTC

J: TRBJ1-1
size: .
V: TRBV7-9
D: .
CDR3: CASRQGGIVAEAFF
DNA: TGTGCCAGCAGGCAGGGAGGGATCGTGGCTGAAGCTTTCTTT

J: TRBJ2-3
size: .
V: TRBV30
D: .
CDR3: CAWSGPAVADTQYF
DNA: TGTGCCTGGAGTGGACCCGCGGTGGCAGATACGCAGTATTTT

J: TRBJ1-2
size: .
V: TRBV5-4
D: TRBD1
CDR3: CASSLVDRDYGYTF
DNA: TGTGCCAGCAGCTTGGTGGACAGGGACTATGGCTACACCTTC

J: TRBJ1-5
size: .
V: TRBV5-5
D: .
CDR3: CASSLGDISNQPQHF
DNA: TGTGCCAGCAGCCTCGGGGACATTAGCAATCAGCCCCAGCATTTT

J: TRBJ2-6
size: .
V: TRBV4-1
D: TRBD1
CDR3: CASSQGQAKSGANVLTF
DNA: TGCGCCAGCAGCCAGGGACAGGCCAAATCCGGGGCCAACGTCCTGACTTTC

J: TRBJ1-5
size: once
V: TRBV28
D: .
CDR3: CASSAVDQPQHF
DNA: TGTGCCAGCAGCGCGGTTGATCAGCCCCAGCATTTT

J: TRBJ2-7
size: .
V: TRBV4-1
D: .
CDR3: CASSQVSLADDEQYF
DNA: TGCGCCAGCAGCCAAGTCTCCCTAGCTGATGACGAGCAGTACTTC

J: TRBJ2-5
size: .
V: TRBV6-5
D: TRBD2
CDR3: CASRRSGGKETQYF
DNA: TGTGCCAGCAGAAGAAGCGGGGGGAAAGAGACCCAGTACTTC

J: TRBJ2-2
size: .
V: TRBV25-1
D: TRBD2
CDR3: CASSDVLAGARPGELFF
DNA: TGTGCCAGCAGTGATGTCTTAGCGGGAGCCCGGCCCGGGGAGCTGTTTTTT

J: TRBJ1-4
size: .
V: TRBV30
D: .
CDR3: CAWSWTATNEKLFF
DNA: TGTGCCTGGAGCTGGACAGCTACTAATGAAAAACTGTTTTTT